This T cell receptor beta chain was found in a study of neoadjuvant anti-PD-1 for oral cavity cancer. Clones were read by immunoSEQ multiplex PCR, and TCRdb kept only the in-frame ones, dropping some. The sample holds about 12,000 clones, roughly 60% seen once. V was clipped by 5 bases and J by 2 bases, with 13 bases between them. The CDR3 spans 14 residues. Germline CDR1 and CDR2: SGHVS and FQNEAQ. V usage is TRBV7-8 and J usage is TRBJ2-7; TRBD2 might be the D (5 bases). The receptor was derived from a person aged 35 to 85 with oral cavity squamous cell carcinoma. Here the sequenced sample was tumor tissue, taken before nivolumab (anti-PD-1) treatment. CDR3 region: CASSPRDRTYEQYF. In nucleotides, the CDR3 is TGTGCCAGCAGCCCCCGGGATAGGACCTACGAGCAGTACTTC.